The TCR beta chain described here comes from a study of blood T cell repertoires in COVID-19. On the study more broadly: PBMCs, B-cell-depleted T cells, or T cells were the source of the cDNA or gDNA that made up the material.

The CDR3 has 14 amino acids. Germline V gives CDR1 MDHEN, CDR2 SYDVKM. Trimming stripped 7 bases from V and 0 bases from J, with 13 bases between. Under the authors' procedure: Reference gene primer amplification gave nucleated cell count estimates. Clones were read by immunoSEQ multiplex PCR, and TCRdb kept only the in-frame ones, dropping some. V and J calls and clone size come straight from that table; D and trimming were deduced from the DNA. The sample carries 100,000 or so clones, roughly 85% recorded once. Sequenced sample: peripheral blood. The rearrangement uses TRBV28 and TRBJ2-7, with D perhaps matching TRBD2 (6 bases). The clonotype was recovered from a man in his fifties with acute or convalescent COVID-19. This chain's CDR3 is CASTEGDFSYEQYF. CDR3 sequence (DNA): TGTGCCAGCACCGAAGGGGACTTCTCCTACGAGCAGTACTTC.